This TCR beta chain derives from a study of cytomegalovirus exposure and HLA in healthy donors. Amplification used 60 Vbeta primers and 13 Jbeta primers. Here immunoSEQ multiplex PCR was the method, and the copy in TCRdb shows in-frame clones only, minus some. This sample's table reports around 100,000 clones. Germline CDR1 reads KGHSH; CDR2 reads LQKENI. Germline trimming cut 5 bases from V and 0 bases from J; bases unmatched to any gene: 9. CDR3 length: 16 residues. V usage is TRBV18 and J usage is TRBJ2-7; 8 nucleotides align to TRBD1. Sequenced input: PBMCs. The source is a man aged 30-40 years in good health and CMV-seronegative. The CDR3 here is CASSFSSGTGSYEQYF. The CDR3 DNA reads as TGTGCCAGCTCATTCTCCTCCGGGACAGGCTCCTACGAGCAGTACTTC.